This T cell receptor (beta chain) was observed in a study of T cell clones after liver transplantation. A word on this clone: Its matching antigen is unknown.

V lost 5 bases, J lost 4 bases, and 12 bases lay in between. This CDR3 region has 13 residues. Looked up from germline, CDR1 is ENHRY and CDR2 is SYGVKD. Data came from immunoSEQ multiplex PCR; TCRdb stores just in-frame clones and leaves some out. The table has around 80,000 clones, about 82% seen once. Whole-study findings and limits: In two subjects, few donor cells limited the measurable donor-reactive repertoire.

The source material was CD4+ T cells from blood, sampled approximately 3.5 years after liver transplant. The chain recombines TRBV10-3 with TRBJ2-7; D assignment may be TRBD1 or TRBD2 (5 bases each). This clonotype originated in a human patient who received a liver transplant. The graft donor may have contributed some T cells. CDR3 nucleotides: TGTGCCATCAGTTGGGGGACCGCATACGAGCAGTACTTC. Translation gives CAISWGTAYEQYF.